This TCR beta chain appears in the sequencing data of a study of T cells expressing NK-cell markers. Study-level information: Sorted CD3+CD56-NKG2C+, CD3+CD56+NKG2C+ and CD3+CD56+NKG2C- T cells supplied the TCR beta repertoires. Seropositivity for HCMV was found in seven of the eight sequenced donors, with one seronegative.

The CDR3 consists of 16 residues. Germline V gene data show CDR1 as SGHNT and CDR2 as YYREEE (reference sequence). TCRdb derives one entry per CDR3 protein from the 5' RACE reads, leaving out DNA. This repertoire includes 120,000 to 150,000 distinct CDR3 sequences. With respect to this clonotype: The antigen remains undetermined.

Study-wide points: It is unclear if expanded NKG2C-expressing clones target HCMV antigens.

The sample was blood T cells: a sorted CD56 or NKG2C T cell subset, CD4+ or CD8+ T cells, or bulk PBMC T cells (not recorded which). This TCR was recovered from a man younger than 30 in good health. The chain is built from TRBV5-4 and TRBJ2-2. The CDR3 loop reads CASSLRSGADTGELFF.